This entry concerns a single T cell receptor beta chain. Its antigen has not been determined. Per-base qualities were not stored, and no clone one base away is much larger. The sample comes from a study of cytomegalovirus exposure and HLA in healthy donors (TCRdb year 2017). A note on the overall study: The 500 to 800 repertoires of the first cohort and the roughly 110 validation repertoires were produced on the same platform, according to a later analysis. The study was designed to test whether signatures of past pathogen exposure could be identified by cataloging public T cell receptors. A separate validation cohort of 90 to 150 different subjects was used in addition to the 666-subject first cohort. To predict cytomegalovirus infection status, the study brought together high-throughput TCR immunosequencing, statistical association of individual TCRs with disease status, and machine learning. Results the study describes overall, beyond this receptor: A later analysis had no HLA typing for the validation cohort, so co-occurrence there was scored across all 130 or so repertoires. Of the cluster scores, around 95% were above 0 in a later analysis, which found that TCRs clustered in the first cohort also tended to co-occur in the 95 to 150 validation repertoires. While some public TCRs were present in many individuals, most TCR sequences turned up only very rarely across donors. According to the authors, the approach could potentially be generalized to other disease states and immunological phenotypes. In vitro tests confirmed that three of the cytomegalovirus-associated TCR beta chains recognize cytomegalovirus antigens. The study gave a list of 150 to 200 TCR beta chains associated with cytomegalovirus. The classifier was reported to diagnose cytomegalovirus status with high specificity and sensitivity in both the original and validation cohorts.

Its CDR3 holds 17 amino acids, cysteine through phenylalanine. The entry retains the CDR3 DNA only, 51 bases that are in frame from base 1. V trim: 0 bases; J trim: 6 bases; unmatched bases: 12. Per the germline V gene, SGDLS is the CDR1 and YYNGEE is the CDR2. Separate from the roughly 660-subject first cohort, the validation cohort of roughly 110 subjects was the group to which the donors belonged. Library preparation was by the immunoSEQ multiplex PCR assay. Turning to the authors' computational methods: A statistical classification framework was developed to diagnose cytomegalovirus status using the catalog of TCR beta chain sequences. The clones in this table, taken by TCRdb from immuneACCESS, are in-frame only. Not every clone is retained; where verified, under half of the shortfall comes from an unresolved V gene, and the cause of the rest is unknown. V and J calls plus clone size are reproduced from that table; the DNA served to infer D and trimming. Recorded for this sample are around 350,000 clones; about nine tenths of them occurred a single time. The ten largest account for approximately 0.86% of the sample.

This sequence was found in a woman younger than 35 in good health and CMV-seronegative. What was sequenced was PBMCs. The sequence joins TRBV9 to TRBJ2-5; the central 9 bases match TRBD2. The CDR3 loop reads CASSVGAGGPGFQTQYF. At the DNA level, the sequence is TGTGCCAGCAGCGTAGGGGCGGGAGGGCCTGGTTTCCAGACCCAGTACTTC.